This TCR beta chain was identified in a study of identifying expanded T cells in peripheral blood (dated by TCRdb to about 2019). Regarding the complete study: Four technical replicates, made by sequencing separate aliquots from the same pool of genomic DNA, were compared pairwise. The study at large found these results: The authors expected biological variance in healthy repertoires might increase further over much longer intervals such as months to years. Both the number of clones called differentially abundant and the false-positive rate were significantly reduced by the beta-binomial model across all healthy-donor time intervals. Between technical replicates the binomial model flagged around 1.3 differentially abundant clones, whereas over about 2 weeks the binomial model flagged about 15 and over about 4 weeks roughly 20. Across all healthy donors, variance in clone template counts between approximately two-week samples was found to increase significantly with total template count.

Details on this clone: Its antigen has not been determined. No base quality values were provided; no much bigger clone lies one nucleotide off.

The CDR3 goes from the cysteine to the phenylalanine over 13 residues. Of all the DNA, just the CDR3 is kept, 39 bases in frame from base 1. Taken from the germline V gene, the CDR1 and CDR2 loops are SGHDT and YYEEEE. V lost 1 base and J lost 4 bases, and the count of bases not matched to a germline gene is 1. No immune events such as infections were documented for the healthy donors during the collection period. Healthy-donor blood repertoires served as a training cohort to calibrate time-dependent variance in a beta-binomial model of T-cell clone differential abundance. There were some ten healthy donors in the training cohort, of whom 3 were female and 7 were male. An age range of roughly 25 to 65 years, with an average of 43 years, was recorded for the donors. Whole blood, obtained from a commercial supplier, was collected from each healthy donor at three time points spaced approximately two weeks apart. For immunosequencing, genomic DNA was extracted from unsorted whole blood.

TCRbeta CDR3 regions were profiled with the immunoSEQ Assay using bias-controlled multiplex PCR amplification of genomic DNA. Concerning the study's data processing: To quantify the absolute abundance of each unique TCRbeta CDR3 region, the sequences were collapsed and filtered. Differential abundance was assessed using a binomial (Fisher-equivalent) model and a beta-binomial model in which time-dependent variance fitted from healthy donors was added. Clones with fewer than 5 combined templates were excluded, and clones with Benjamini-Hochberg FDR below 0.01 were called differentially abundant. In the beta-binomial model, variance was expressed as a function of the total template count across the two samples, in the form v = (b*log(k)+a)^2. This immuneACCESS table, as held by TCRdb, lists in-frame sequences with V and J called but not all clones. Of the missing ones, under half trace to an unresolved V gene in checked studies; the others have no known cause. That table supplies the V and J calls and clone size; D and trimming were determined from the DNA. The sample table holds 70,000 to 95,000 clones, of which 88% were seen once. Around 4.3% of the sample belongs to the ten largest clones.

The TCR comes from a person aged 18 to 75 in good health. This receptor chain uses TRBV5-6 and TRBJ1-1; the junction holds 7 bases that match TRBD1. The sequencing input was blood. The sequenced DNA: TGTGCCAGCAGCTTGCCAGGGGGCACTGAAGCTTTCTTT. This translates into CASSLPGGTEAFF.